The TCR beta chain under discussion was sequenced for a study of somatic mutations in cytotoxic T cells in rheumatoid arthritis. Across the whole study: There were some V beta antibody-stained T-cell populations flow-sorted at nearly 100% purity, and these included V beta1+ cells sequenced for TCRB. Study-level points and caveats: Age-matched healthy controls and rheumatoid arthritis patients had CD8+ T-cell clonality that did not differ significantly.

Germline CDR1 SGDLS, CDR2 YYNGEE. This CDR3 contains 16 residues. Trimming took 4 bases from V and 5 from J; bases not matched to a gene: 10. For this clone: The antigen remains unidentified.

Some clones are missing from TCRdb's copy, which holds only in-frame ones; the method was immunoSEQ multiplex PCR. The profile shows fewer than 8,500 clones, roughly 70% of them singletons. Sequenced material: CD8+ T cells sorted from blood. The receptor was derived from an adult with rheumatoid arthritis. The chain combines TRBV9 with TRBJ2-1; 9 bases are a match to TRBD2. CDR3 sequence reads: CASSPTGTSSNNEQFF. Here the CDR3 DNA reads TGTGCCAGCAGCCCTACCGGGACTAGCTCTAACAATGAGCAGTTCTTC.